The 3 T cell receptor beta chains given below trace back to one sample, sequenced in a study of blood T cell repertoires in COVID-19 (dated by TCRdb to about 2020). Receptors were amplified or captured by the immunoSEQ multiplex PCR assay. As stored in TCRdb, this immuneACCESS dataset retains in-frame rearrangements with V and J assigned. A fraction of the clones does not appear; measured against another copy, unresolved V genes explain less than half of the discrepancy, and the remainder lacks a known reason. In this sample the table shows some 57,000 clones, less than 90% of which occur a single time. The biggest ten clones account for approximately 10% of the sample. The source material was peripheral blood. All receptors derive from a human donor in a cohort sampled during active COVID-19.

CDR3 in DNA: TGTGCCAGCAGACCTCGAGGGGAGGGCTCCTACGAGCAGTACTTC. Its protein is CASRPRGEGSYEQYF. The chain recombines TRBV3-1 (or the pseudogene TRBV3-2) with TRBJ2-7; 7 nucleotides match TRBD2. This CDR3 region has 15 residues. In germline, CDR1 is LGHDT, CDR2 YNNKEL (reference sequence). With 6 bases clipped from V and 0 bases from J, the junction kept 8 bases outside the gene matches.

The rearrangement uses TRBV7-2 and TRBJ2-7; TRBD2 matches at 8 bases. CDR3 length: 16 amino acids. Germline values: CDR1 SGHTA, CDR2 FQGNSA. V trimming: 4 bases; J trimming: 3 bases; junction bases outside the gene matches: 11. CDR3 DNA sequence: TGTGCCAGCAGCTCCCCACGGAGTAGCGGGAACTACGAGCAGTACTTC. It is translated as CASSSPRSSGNYEQYF.

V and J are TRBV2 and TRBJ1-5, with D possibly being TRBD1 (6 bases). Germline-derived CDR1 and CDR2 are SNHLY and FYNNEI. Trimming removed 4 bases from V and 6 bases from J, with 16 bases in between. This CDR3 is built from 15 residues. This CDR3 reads CASSARTVASQPQHF. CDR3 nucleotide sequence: TGTGCCAGCAGTGCGAGGACAGTCGCCAGTCAGCCCCAGCATTTT.